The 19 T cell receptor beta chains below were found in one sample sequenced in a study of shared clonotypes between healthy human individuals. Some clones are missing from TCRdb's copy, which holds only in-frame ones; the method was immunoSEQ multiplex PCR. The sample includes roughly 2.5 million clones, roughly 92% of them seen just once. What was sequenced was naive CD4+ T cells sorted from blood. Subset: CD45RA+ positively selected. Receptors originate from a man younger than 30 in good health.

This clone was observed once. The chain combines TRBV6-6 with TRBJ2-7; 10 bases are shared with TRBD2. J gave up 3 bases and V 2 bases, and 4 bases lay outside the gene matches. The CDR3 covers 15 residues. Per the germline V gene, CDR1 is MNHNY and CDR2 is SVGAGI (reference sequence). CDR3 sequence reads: CASSYHGLADYEQYF. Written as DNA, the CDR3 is TGTGCCAGCAGTTACCACGGACTAGCGGACTACGAGCAGTACTTC.

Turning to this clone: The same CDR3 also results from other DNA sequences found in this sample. The CDR3 protein is CASSSQGRETQYF. The DNA for the CDR3 is TGTGCCAGCAGCTCTCAGGGGCGAGAGACCCAGTACTTC. This rearrangement joins TRBV7-2 to TRBJ2-5; tentative D call: TRBD1 (6 bases). The CDR3 is 13 amino acids. V dropped 4 bases and J dropped 4 bases, with 10 bases sitting between them. CDR1 SGHTA and CDR2 FQGNSA come from the germline V gene.

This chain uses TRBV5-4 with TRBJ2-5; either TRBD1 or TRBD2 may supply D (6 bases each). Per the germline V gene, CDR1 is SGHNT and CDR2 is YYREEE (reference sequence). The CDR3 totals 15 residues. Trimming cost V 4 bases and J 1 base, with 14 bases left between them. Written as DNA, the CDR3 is TGTGCCAGCAGCCCGGGGGCGGGGACCCAAGAGACCCAGTACTTC. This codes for CASSPGAGTQETQYF.

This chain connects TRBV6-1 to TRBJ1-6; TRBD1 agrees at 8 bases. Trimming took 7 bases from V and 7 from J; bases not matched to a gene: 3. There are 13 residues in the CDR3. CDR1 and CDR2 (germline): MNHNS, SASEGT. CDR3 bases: TGTGCCAGCACAGGGGGCAGGAATTCACCCCTCCACTTT. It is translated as CASTGGRNSPLHF.

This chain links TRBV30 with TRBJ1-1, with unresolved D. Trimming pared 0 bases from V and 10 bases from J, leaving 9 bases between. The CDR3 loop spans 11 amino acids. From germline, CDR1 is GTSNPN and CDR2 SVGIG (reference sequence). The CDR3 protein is CAWSVEVGAFF. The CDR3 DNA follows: TGTGCCTGGAGTGTGGAGGTGGGAGCTTTCTTT.

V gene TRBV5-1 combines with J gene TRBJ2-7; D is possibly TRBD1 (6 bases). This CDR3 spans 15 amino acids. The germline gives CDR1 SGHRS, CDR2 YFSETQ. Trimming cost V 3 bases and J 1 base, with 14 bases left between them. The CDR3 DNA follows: TGCGCCAGCAGCTCTACAGGGAGTCCATCCTACGAGCAGTACTTC. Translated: CASSSTGSPSYEQYF.

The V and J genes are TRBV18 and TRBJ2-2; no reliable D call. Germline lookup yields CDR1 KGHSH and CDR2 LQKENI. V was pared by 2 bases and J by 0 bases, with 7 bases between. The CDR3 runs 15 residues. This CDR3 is CASSPGRSNTGELFF. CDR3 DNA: TGTGCCAGCTCACCAGGCAGGTCGAACACCGGGGAGCTGTTTTTT.

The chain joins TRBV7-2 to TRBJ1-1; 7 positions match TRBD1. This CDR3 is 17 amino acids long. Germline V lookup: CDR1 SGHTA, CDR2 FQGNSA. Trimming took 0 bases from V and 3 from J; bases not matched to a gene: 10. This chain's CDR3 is CASSLALARGGDTEAFF. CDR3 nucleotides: TGTGCCAGCAGCTTAGCCCTCGCCAGGGGGGGGGACACTGAAGCTTTCTTT.

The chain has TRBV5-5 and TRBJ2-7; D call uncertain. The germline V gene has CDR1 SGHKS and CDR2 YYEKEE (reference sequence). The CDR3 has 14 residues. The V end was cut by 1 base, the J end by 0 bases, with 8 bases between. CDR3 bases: TGTGCCAGCAGCTTGCTATCCAGCTCCTACGAGCAGTACTTC. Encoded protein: CASSLLSSSYEQYF.

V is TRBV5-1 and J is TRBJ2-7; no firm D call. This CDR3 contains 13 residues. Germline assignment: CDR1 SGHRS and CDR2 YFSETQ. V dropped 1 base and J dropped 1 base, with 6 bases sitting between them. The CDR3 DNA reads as TGCGCCAGCAGCTTGAGGCAGTCCTACGAGCAGTACTTC. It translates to CASSLRQSYEQYF.

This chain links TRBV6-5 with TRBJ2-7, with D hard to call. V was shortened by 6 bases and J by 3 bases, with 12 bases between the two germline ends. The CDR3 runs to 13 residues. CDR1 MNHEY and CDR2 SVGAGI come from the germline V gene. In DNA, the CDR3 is TGTGCCAGCAGCCCTGGACCCCGCTACGAGCAGTACTTC. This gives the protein CASSPGPRYEQYF.

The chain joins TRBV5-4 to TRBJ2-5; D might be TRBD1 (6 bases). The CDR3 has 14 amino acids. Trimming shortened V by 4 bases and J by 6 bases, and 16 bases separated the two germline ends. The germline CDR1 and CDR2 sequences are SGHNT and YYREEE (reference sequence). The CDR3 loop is CASSVAQGSQTQYF. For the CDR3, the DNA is TGTGCCAGCAGCGTAGCCCAGGGGTCGCAGACCCAGTACTTC.

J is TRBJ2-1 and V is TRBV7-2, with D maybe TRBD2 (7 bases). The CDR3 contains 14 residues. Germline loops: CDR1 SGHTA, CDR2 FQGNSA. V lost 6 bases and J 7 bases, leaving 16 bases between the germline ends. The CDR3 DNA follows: TGTGCCAGCAGTACGGGGGGCCTGGGAAATGAGCAGTTCTTC. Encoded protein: CASSTGGLGNEQFF.

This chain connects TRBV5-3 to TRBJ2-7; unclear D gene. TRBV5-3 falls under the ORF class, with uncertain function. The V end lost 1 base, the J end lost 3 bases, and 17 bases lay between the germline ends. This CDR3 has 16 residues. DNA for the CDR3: TGTGCCAGAAGCTTGCAAGGGCACAGATTTTTCTACGAGCAGTACTTC. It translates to CARSLQGHRFFYEQYF.

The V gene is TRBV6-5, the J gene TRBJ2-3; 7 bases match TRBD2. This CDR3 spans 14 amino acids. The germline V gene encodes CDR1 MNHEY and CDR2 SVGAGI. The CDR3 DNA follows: TGTGCAGCTAAGACTAGCTGGGGCACAGATACGCAGTATTTT. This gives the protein CAAKTSWGTDTQYF.

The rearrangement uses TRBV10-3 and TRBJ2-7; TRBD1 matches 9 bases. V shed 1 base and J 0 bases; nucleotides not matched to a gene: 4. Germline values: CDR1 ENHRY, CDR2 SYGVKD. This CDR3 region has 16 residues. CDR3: CAISELGQGSSYEQYF. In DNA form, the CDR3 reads TGTGCCATCAGTGAGTTGGGACAGGGAAGCTCCTACGAGCAGTACTTC.

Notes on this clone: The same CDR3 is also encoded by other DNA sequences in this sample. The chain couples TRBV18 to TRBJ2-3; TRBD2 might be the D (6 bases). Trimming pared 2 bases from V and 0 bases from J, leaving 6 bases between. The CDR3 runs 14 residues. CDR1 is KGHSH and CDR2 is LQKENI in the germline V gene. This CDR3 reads CASSPGTSTDTQYF. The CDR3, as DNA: TGTGCCAGCTCACCAGGGACTAGCACAGATACGCAGTATTTT. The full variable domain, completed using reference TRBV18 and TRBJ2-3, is NAGVMQNPRHLVRRRGQEARLRCSPMKGHSHVYWYRQLPEEGLKFMVYLQKENIIDESGMPKERFSAEFPKEGPSILRIQQVVRGDSAAYFCASSPGTSTDTQYFGPGTRLTVL.

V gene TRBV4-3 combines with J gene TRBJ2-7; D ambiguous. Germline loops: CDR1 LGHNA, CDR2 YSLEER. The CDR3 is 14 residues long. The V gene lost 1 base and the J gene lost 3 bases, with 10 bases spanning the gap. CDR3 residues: CASSQVRLHYEQYF. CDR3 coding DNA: TGCGCCAGCAGCCAAGTGCGGCTTCACTACGAGCAGTACTTC.

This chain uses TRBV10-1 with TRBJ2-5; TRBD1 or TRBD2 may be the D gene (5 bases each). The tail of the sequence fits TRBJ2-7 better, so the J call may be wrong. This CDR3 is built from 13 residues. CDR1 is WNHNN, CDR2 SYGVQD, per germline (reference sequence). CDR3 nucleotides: TGCGCCAGCAGTAGGGACGTCTCCTACGAGCAGTACTTC. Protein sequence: CASSRDVSYEQYF.